A single sample is the source of the 23 T cell receptor beta chains below, sequenced in a study of blood T cell repertoires in COVID-19. Profiling relied on immunoSEQ multiplex PCR, and the TCRdb table lists in-frame clones only, not all of them. In the table there are about 130,000 clones, approximately 80% of which are singletons. Sequencing used peripheral blood. These receptors were collected from an elderly man with acute or convalescent COVID-19.

The chain links TRBV7-9 to TRBJ2-3, with 9 bases that match TRBD2. Germline V gene data show CDR1 as SEHNR and CDR2 as FQNEAQ (reference sequence). This CDR3 has 16 amino acids. Unmatched junction bases numbered 7, after V lost 6 bases and J lost 0 bases. For the CDR3, the DNA is TGTGCCAGCAGACGACTGAGCGGGGGGAGCACAGATACGCAGTATTTT. It codes for CASRRLSGGSTDTQYF.

The rearrangement uses TRBV4-1 and TRBJ1-1; 7 bases fit TRBD1. This CDR3 has 14 residues. Trimming took 6 bases from V and 2 from J; bases not matched to a gene: 6. Germline V gene data show CDR1 as MGHRA and CDR2 as YSYEKL. CDR3 DNA: TGCGCCAGCAGGCAGGGACAGCTAAACACTGAAGCTTTCTTT. Amino acid sequence: CASRQGQLNTEAFF.

The chain recombines TRBV7-2 with TRBJ2-3; TRBD2 matches 13 bases. The germline V gene encodes CDR1 SGHTA and CDR2 FQGNSA. J was trimmed by 5 bases and V by 4 bases; bases with no gene match: 6. The CDR3 is made up of 16 amino acids. This CDR3 reads CASSSGLAGREDTQYF. The CDR3, as DNA: TGTGCCAGCAGCTCGGGACTAGCGGGGCGTGAAGATACGCAGTATTTT.

J is TRBJ2-1 and V is TRBV6-1; TRBD1 aligns across 8 bases. Germline V lookup: CDR1 MNHNS, CDR2 SASEGT. Trimming removed 0 bases from V and 4 bases from J; junction bases left unmatched: 5. CDR3 size: 16 residues. CDR3 sequence reads: CASSEAAGQGYNEQFF. In nucleotides, the CDR3 is TGTGCCAGCAGTGAAGCGGCCGGACAGGGTTACAATGAGCAGTTCTTC.

The chain has TRBV6-1 and TRBJ1-5; a possible D gene is TRBD1 (5 bases). The V end was cut by 3 bases, the J end by 1 base, with 13 bases between. Germline V gene lookup returns CDR1 MNHNS and CDR2 SASEGT. The CDR3 spans 16 residues. CDR3 protein: CASSEEGLMSNQPQHF. The CDR3 region has the DNA TGTGCCAGCAGTGAGGAGGGGTTAATGAGCAATCAGCCCCAGCATTTT.

The chain links TRBV3-1 (or the pseudogene TRBV3-2) to TRBJ2-5; TRBD1 matches 7 bases. This CDR3 has 16 amino acids. Germline values: CDR1 LGHDT, CDR2 YNNKEL (reference sequence). With V trimmed by 3 bases and J by 2 bases, 9 bases remained unmatched. CDR3: CASSHYRQGQQETQYF. The CDR3 DNA sequence: TGTGCCAGCAGCCATTACCGACAGGGCCAACAAGAGACCCAGTACTTC.

The chain combines TRBV7-8 with TRBJ1-1, with no clear D. This CDR3 has 13 residues. Germline V gene data show CDR1 as SGHVS and CDR2 as FQNEAQ. The ends were cut back, 5 bases at V and 6 bases at J, with 13 bases in the middle. The CDR3 bases are TGTGCCAGCAGCCGCGCAGGTTTCGCTGAAGCTTTCTTT. It encodes CASSRAGFAEAFF.

V gene TRBV5-4 combines with J gene TRBJ2-5, with 9 bases matching TRBD2. Germline V gene data show CDR1 as SGHNT and CDR2 as YYREEE (reference sequence). Trimming took 4 bases from V and 2 from J; bases not matched to a gene: 6. The CDR3 runs to 15 residues. In DNA, the CDR3 is TGTGCCAGCAGCCTTAGCGGGGGTTCACAAGAGACCCAGTACTTC. This encodes CASSLSGGSQETQYF. The whole variable domain, remainder taken from reference TRBV5-4 and TRBJ2-5, is ETGVTQSPTHLIKTRGQQVTLRCSSQSGHNTVSWYQQALGQGPQFIFQYYREEENGRGNFPPRFSGLQFPNYSSELNVNALELDDSALYLCASSLSGGSQETQYFGPGTRLLVL.

V gene TRBV7-8 combines with J gene TRBJ2-7; D is unresolved. The germline V and J ends were trimmed by 5 bases and 3 bases, with 14 bases remaining between them. The germline V gene has CDR1 SGHVS and CDR2 FQNEAQ. This CDR3 is built from 14 residues. In DNA, the CDR3 is TGTGCCAGCAGCCCGACGGGTAGAAGCTACGAGCAGTACTTC. Protein sequence: CASSPTGRSYEQYF.

The rearrangement joins TRBV4-1 to TRBJ2-2, with D perhaps TRBD1 (6 bases). The CDR3 has 15 amino acids. Looked up from germline, CDR1 is MGHRA and CDR2 is YSYEKL. V dropped 4 bases and J dropped 4 bases, with 13 bases sitting between them. The CDR3 protein is CASSREGHTTGELFF. The CDR3 DNA is TGCGCCAGCAGCCGAGAGGGACACACCACCGGGGAGCTGTTTTTT.

The rearrangement joins TRBV2 to TRBJ2-3; 10 bases match TRBD1. The CDR3 totals 14 residues. CDR1 and CDR2 from the germline V gene are SNHLY and FYNNEI. The trim removed 6 bases at V and 4 bases at J, leaving 4 bases unmatched. DNA for the CDR3: TGTGCCAGCAGGTCGGGACAGGGGTCAGATACGCAGTATTTT. This encodes CASRSGQGSDTQYF.

This clone occurred many times. V usage is TRBV5-1 and J usage is TRBJ2-5, with TRBD1 identical over 11 bases. V trimming: 4 bases; J trimming: 0 bases; junction bases outside the gene matches: 5. This CDR3 region has 16 residues. Germline V gene sequence: CDR1 SGHRS, CDR2 YFSETQ. DNA for the CDR3: TGCGCCAGCAGCCCTGGGACAGGGGGGTACCAAGAGACCCAGTACTTC. The encoded protein is CASSPGTGGYQETQYF.

This clone was seen a handful of times. The chain carries TRBV3-1 (or the pseudogene TRBV3-2) and TRBJ1-6; 8 bases fit TRBD1. The trim removed 4 bases at V and 7 bases at J, leaving 6 bases unmatched. Germline-derived CDR1 and CDR2 are LGHDT and YNNKEL (reference sequence). This CDR3 has 15 amino acids. DNA of the CDR3: TGTGCCAGCAGCCCCGGACAGGGCAGCAATTCACCCCTCCACTTT. Protein product: CASSPGQGSNSPLHF.

This sequence joins TRBV4-1 and TRBJ1-4; D perhaps matches TRBD1 (6 bases). The CDR3 has 15 residues. Germline-derived CDR1 and CDR2 are MGHRA and YSYEKL. The ends were cut back, 3 bases at V and 6 bases at J, with 14 bases in the middle. CDR3: CASSQPGGGYEKLFF. In DNA, the CDR3 is TGCGCCAGCAGCCAGCCGGGGGGCGGTTATGAAAAACTGTTTTTT.

The gene calls are TRBV5-6 and TRBJ2-2, with 9 bases matching TRBD2. The CDR3 covers 16 residues. J was trimmed by 4 bases and V by 2 bases; bases with no gene match: 6. Germline CDR1 is SGHDT and CDR2 is YYEEEE. The CDR3: CASSLGGGAFTGELFF. The CDR3 nucleotides read TGTGCCAGCAGCTTAGGCGGGGGGGCGTTCACCGGGGAGCTGTTTTTT.

The J gene is TRBJ1-4, the V gene TRBV6-6; TRBD1 might be the D (5 bases). The CDR3 sequence is 16 residues long. Trimming removed 7 bases at V and 1 base at J, with 16 bases between. Germline CDR1 is MNHNY and CDR2 is SVGAGI (reference sequence). CDR3: CASKEFGTQTNEKLFF. The CDR3 coding sequence is TGTGCCAGCAAAGAGTTCGGGACTCAAACTAATGAAAAACTGTTTTTT.

This chain links TRBV6-6 with TRBJ2-1, with 9 bases fitting TRBD1. In germline, CDR1 is MNHNY, CDR2 SVGAGI (reference sequence). This CDR3 is built from 15 residues. Germline trimming cut 6 bases from V and 3 bases from J; bases unmatched to any gene: 6. In nucleotides, the CDR3 is TGTGCCAGCAGAAAGCAGACAGGGGGCTACAATGAGCAGTTCTTC. This gives the protein CASRKQTGGYNEQFF.

The rearrangement joins TRBV5-4 to TRBJ2-6, with D possibly matching TRBD2 (7 bases). V lost 4 bases, J lost 1 base, and 12 bases lay in between. The CDR3 is 16 residues long. Germline V lookup: CDR1 SGHNT, CDR2 YYREEE (reference sequence). CDR3: CASSPGGTSGANVLTF. CDR3 nucleotides: TGTGCCAGCAGCCCGGGGGGCACATCTGGGGCCAACGTCCTGACTTTC.

V gene TRBV5-1 combines with J gene TRBJ2-7; the match to TRBD1 covers 8 bases. Germline trimming cut 4 bases from V and 1 base from J; bases unmatched to any gene: 4. The germline V gene has CDR1 SGHRS and CDR2 YFSETQ. The CDR3 consists of 14 residues. CDR3 sequence: CASSRTGQSYEQYF. Here the CDR3 DNA reads TGCGCCAGCAGCAGGACAGGGCAGTCCTACGAGCAGTACTTC. The entire variable domain, with the rest obtained from reference TRBV5-1 and TRBJ2-7, is as follows: KAGVTQTPRYLIKTRGQQVTLSCSPISGHRSVSWYQQTPGQGLQFLFEYFSETQRNKGNFPGRFSGRQFSNSRSEMNVSTLELGDSALYLCASSRTGQSYEQYFGPGTRLTVT.

The genes are TRBV5-5 and TRBJ1-4; tentative D call: TRBD1 (6 bases). The germline V gene has CDR1 SGHKS and CDR2 YYEKEE (reference sequence). The CDR3 runs to 14 residues. Trimming left V 7 bases short and J 4 bases short, with 14 bases between. The CDR3 loop reads CASRLGQFNEKLFF. In DNA form, the CDR3 reads TGTGCCAGCCGGCTTGGACAGTTTAATGAAAAACTGTTTTTT.

The chain couples TRBV6-5 to TRBJ2-5; TRBD1 might be the D (5 bases). CDR3 size: 12 residues. CDR1 and CDR2 (germline): MNHEY, SVGAGI. Deletions cut 7 bases from V and 2 bases from J, with 8 bases between. For the CDR3, the DNA is TGTGCCAGCAAGACAGCACAAGAGACCCAGTACTTC. This encodes CASKTAQETQYF.

The rearrangement joins TRBV5-1 to TRBJ2-1, with TRBD2 matching 8 bases. This CDR3 is 14 amino acids long. Losses at the gene ends were 4 bases for V and 4 bases for J; bases not matched to a gene: 4. Germline CDR1 is SGHRS and CDR2 is YFSETQ. The CDR3 nucleotides are TGCGCCAGCAGCCAAGGCGGGGGGTACAATGAGCAGTTCTTC. Protein sequence: CASSQGGGYNEQFF.

The rearrangement links TRBV30 to TRBJ1-2; possibly TRBD1 for D (5 bases). The CDR3 totals 14 residues. The germline V gene encodes CDR1 GTSNPN and CDR2 SVGIG (reference sequence). Trimming cost V 6 bases and J 2 bases, with 16 bases left between them. CDR3 loop: CACFGGERNYGYTF. CDR3 DNA sequence: TGTGCCTGTTTTGGGGGGGAAAGGAACTATGGCTACACCTTC.